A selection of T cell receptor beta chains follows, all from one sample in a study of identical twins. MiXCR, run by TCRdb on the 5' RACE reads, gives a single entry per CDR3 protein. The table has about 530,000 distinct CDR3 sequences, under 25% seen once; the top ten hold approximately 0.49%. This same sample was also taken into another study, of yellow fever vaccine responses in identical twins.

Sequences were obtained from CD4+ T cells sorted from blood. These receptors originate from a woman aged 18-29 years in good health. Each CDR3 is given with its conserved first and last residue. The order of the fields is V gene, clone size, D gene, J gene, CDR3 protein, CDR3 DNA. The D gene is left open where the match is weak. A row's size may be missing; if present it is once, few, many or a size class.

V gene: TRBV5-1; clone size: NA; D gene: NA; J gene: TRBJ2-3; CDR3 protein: CASSTGLDDTDTQYF; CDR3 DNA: TGCGCCAGCAGCACGGGACTCGACGACACAGATACGCAGTATTTT
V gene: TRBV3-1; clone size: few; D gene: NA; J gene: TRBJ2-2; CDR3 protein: CASSQVFRGRDTGELFF; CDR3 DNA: TGTGCCAGCAGCCAAGTCTTCAGGGGGAGGGACACCGGGGAGCTGTTTTTT
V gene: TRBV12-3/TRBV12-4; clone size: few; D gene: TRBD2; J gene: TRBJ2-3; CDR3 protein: CASSQDIAGRTDTQYF; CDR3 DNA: TGTGCCAGCAGTCAAGATATAGCGGGACGCACAGATACGCAGTATTTT
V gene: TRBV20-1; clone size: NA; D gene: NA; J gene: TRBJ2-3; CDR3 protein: CSAHRPTDTQYF; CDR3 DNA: TGCAGTGCTCATCGACCTACAGATACGCAGTATTTT
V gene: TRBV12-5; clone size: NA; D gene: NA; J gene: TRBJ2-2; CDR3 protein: CASGPTTTGELFF; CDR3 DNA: TGTGCTAGTGGCCCTACTACAACCGGGGAGCTGTTTTTT
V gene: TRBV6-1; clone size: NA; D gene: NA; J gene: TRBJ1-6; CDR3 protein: CASSDLSGHILSPLHF; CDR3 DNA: TGTGCCAGCAGTGACCTCTCGGGACATATCCTTTCACCCCTCCACTTT
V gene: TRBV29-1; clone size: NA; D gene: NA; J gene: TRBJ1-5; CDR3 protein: CSVAEGRDQPQHF; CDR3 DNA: TGCAGCGTTGCAGAGGGTCGGGATCAGCCCCAGCATTTT
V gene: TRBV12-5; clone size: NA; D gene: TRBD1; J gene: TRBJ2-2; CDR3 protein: CASGTGQGRGTGELFF; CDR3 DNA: TGTGCTAGTGGTACAGGACAGGGCCGCGGCACCGGGGAGCTGTTTTTT
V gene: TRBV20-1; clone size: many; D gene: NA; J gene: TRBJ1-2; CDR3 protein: CSALDGLNYGYTF; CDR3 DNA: TGCAGTGCTTTAGACGGTCTTAACTATGGCTACACCTTC
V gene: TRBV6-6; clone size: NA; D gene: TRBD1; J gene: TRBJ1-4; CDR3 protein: CASSRTGVGEKLFF; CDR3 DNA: TGTGCCAGCAGTAGGACAGGGGTAGGAGAAAAACTGTTTTTT
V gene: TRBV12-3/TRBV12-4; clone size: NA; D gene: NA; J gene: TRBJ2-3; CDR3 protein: CASSSLQGKTDTQYF; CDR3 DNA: TGTGCCAGCAGTTCTCTACAGGGAAAGACAGATACGCAGTATTTT
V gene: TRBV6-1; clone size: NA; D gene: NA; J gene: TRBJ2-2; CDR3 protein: CASTGARTGELFF; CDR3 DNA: TGTGCCAGCACTGGGGCGAGGACCGGGGAGCTGTTTTTT
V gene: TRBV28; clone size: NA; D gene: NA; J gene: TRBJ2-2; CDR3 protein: CASTADGRGTGELFF; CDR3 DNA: TGTGCCAGCACGGCGGACGGGAGAGGTACCGGGGAGCTGTTTTTT
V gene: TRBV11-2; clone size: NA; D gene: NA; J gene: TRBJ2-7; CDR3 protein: CASSLGPTGSAYEQYF; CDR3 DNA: TGTGCCAGCAGCTTAGGCCCGACCGGGTCCGCCTACGAGCAGTACTTC
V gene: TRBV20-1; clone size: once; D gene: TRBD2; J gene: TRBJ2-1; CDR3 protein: CSARNQRERVDEQFF; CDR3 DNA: TGCAGTGCTAGAAACCAGCGGGAGAGAGTAGATGAGCAGTTCTTC
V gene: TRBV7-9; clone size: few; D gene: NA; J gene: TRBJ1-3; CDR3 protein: CASSLSGGTGNTIYF; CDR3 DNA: TGTGCCAGCAGCTTAAGTGGGGGGACCGGAAACACCATATATTTT
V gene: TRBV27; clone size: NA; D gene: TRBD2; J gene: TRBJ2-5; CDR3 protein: CASREGHQETQYF; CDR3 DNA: TGTGCCAGTCGGGAGGGTCACCAAGAGACCCAGTACTTC
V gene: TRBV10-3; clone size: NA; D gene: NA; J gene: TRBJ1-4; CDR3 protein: CASGKGEWEKLFF; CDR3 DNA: TGTGCCTCCGGGAAGGGAGAATGGGAAAAACTGTTTTTT
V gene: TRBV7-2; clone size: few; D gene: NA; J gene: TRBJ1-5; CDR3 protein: CASSLRTAANQPQHF; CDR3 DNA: TGTGCCAGCAGCTTAAGGACAGCTGCAAATCAGCCCCAGCATTTT
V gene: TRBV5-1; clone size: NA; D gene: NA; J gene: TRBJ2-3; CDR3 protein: CASSPGRKPADTQYF; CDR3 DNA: TGCGCCAGCAGCCCAGGACGGAAACCGGCAGATACGCAGTATTTT
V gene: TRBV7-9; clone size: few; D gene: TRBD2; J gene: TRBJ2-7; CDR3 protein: CASSFYGSGPNEQYF; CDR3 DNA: TGTGCCAGCAGCTTTTACGGTAGCGGGCCAAACGAGCAGTACTTC
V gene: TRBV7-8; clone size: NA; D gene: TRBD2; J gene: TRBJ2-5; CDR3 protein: CASSQQGLAGETQYF; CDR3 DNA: TGTGCCAGCAGCCAACAAGGGCTAGCGGGTGAGACCCAGTACTTC
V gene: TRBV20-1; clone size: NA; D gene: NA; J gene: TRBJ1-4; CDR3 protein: CSASDRSTSTNEKLFF; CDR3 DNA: TGCAGTGCTAGTGACCGAAGTACCTCAACTAATGAAAAACTGTTTTTT
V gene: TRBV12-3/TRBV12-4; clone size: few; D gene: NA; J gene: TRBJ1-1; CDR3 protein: CASIPARKFRMNTEAFF; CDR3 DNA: TGTGCCAGCATTCCCGCTCGAAAGTTCAGAATGAACACTGAAGCTTTCTTT
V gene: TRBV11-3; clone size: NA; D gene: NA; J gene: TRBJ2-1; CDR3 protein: CASSPQGGSDNEQFF; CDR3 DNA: TGTGCCAGCAGCCCCCAGGGGGGTTCCGACAATGAGCAGTTCTTC
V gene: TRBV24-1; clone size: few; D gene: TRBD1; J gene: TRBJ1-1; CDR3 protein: CATSGGTGDTEAFF; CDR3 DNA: TGTGCCACCAGTGGTGGAACAGGGGACACTGAAGCTTTCTTT
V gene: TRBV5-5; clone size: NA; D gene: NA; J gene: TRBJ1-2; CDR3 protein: CASSLLYGDTNYGYTF; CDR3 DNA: TGTGCCAGCAGCTTGTTGTACGGGGATACTAACTATGGCTACACCTTC
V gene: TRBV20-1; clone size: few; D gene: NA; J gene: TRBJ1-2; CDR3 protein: CSARTDSYGYTF; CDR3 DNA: TGCAGTGCCAGGACAGACTCCTATGGCTACACCTTC
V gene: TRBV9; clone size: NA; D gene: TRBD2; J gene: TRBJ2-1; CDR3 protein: CASSPHGSGSVDEQFF; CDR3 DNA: TGTGCCAGCAGCCCACACGGTAGCGGGAGTGTAGATGAGCAGTTCTTC